The 27 T cell receptor beta chains in this list originate from one sample, sequenced in a study of post-analysis software for immune sequencing data. Points from the study as a whole: Elevated frequency relative to controls characterized several TRBV segments in patients, TRBV5-6, TRBV5-1 and TRBV20-1 among them.

These TCRs are of unknown antigen specificity. TCR beta cDNA libraries included unique molecular identifiers. MiXCR was run by TCRdb on the PCR reads, yielding one entry per CDR3 protein. Altogether some 690,000 distinct CDR3 sequences are present, roughly three fifths being singletons, with the ten largest covering about 10%. Material for sequencing was blood. These receptors came from a girl aged 2 to 10 with multiple sclerosis.

This clonotype was found a few times. The CDR3 sequence: CASSQGRLAGALDTQYF. CDR3 sequence (DNA): TGCGCCAGCAGCCAAGGTCGGCTAGCGGGAGCCTTAGATACGCAGTATTTT. This chain connects TRBV4-1 to TRBJ2-3; TRBD2 matches at 10 bases. Germline V gives CDR1 MGHRA, CDR2 YSYEKL. V dropped 1 base and J dropped 5; count of bases not matched to a gene: 9. CDR3 length: 17 residues.

DNA for the CDR3: TGTGCCAGCAGTAACACCAGGACAGGCGGAAACACCATATATTTT. This encodes CASSNTRTGGNTIYF. J is TRBJ1-3 and V is TRBV6-5; 7 bases agree with TRBD1. Germline loops: CDR1 MNHEY, CDR2 SVGAGI. The J segment lost 4 bases and the V segment lost 5 bases, leaving 8 bases of the junction unmatched. This CDR3 comprises 15 residues.

J is TRBJ2-3 and V is TRBV5-1; D gene unclear. Germline V gives CDR1 SGHRS, CDR2 YFSETQ. The CDR3 consists of 16 residues. The V end was cut by 0 bases, the J end by 5 bases, with 16 bases between. CDR3 nucleotide sequence: TGCGCCAGCAGCTTGGCCTTGATGACTGAACTAGATACGCAGTATTTT. As protein: CASSLALMTELDTQYF.

The V gene is TRBV5-1, the J gene TRBJ2-2; 8 bases map to TRBD1. The CDR3 runs 16 residues. Germline CDR1 SGHRS, CDR2 YFSETQ. V shed 0 bases, J shed 5 bases, and the junction held 6 bases outside the gene matches. The CDR3 region is CASSLGRDRMTGELFF. The DNA of the CDR3 is TGCGCCAGCAGCTTGGGCCGGGACAGGATGACCGGGGAGCTGTTTTTT. Full variable domain (remainder filled in from reference TRBV5-1 and TRBJ2-2): KAGVTQTPRYLIKTRGQQVTLSCSPISGHRSVSWYQQTPGQGLQFLFEYFSETQRNKGNFPGRFSGRQFSNSRSEMNVSTLELGDSALYLCASSLGRDRMTGELFFGEGSRLTVL.

The CDR3 is CASSPHRASSYNEQFF. Written as DNA, the CDR3 is TGTGCCAGCAGCCCCCACAGGGCGAGCTCCTACAATGAGCAGTTCTTC. This rearrangement joins TRBV6-2 or TRBV6-3 to TRBJ2-1, with TRBD1 as a possible D gene (6 bases). V was trimmed by 6 bases and J by 0 bases, leaving 15 bases between them. Germline V gene data show CDR1 as MNHEY and CDR2 as SVGEGT. This CDR3 comprises 16 residues.

This clonotype came up once. J is TRBJ2-7 and V is TRBV5-8, with TRBD2 as a possible D gene (6 bases). The DNA end is more similar to TRBJ2-5, so the J call may be wrong. The germline V gene encodes CDR1 SGHTS and CDR2 YDEGEE. The CDR3 extends over 14 amino acids. The CDR3 DNA reads TGTGCCAGCAGCCACTACTGGGGAGGAGAGACCCAGTACTTC. Its translation is CASSHYWGGETQYF.

The chain recombines TRBV29-1 with TRBJ1-1; D is unresolved. The CDR3 runs 13 residues. CDR1 SQVTM and CDR2 ANQGSEA come from the germline V gene. V was trimmed by 8 bases and J by 1 base, leaving 14 bases between them. CDR3 amino acids: CSTRRRENTEAFF. In nucleotides, the CDR3 is TGCAGCACTCGACGGCGGGAGAACACTGAAGCTTTCTTT. Using reference TRBV29-1 and TRBJ1-1 for the parts outside the CDR3, the full variable domain is SAVISQKPSRDICQRGTSLTIQCQVDSQVTMMFWYRQQPGQSLTLIATANQGSEATYESGFVIDKFPISRPNLTFSTLTVSNMSPEDSSIYLCSTRRRENTEAFFGQGTRLTVV.

This chain uses TRBV2 with TRBJ2-7; a possible D gene is TRBD1 (7 bases). There are 15 residues in the CDR3. Germline CDR1 SNHLY, CDR2 FYNNEI. Between the trimmed V and J ends, which lost 2 bases and 4 bases, there was a span of 15 bases. The CDR3 nucleotides are TGTGCCAGCAGTGAACCCAGGGGGAGCGGGTACGAGCAGTACTTC. This encodes CASSEPRGSGYEQYF.

On this clonotype: This CDR3 fails to terminate in the conserved phenylalanine or tryptophan, so it likely reflects a read error. This rearrangement joins TRBV7-9 to TRBJ2-1; 8 bases fit TRBD2. This CDR3 region has 12 residues. Germline V CDR1 and CDR2: SEHNR, FQNEAQ (reference sequence). The CDR3 is CASSVAGREQFL. The CDR3 region has the DNA TGTGCCAGCAGCGTAGCGGGGCGTGAGCAGTTCTTA.

The chain has TRBV3-1 and TRBJ1-1; possible D gene TRBD1, 5 bases. The length of the CDR3 is 15 residues. The V gene's germline CDR1 is LGHDT and CDR2 YNNKEL (reference sequence). The ends were cut back, 3 bases at V and 5 bases at J, with 16 bases in the middle. Written as DNA, the CDR3 is TGTGCCAGCAGCCACTCCCCCGCAGGGAGAACTGAAGCTTTCTTT. It is translated as CASSHSPAGRTEAFF.

The gene calls are TRBV10-3 and TRBJ2-3; the D gene is possibly TRBD2 (5 bases). The germline gives CDR1 ENHRY, CDR2 SYGVKD. The CDR3 runs to 17 residues. The V end was cut by 0 bases, the J end by 2 bases, with 15 bases between. This CDR3 reads CAISESPLSGNTDTQYF. The CDR3 coding sequence is TGTGCCATCAGTGAGTCGCCTCTCAGCGGTAACACAGATACGCAGTATTTT.

The genes are TRBV7-2 and TRBJ2-1; D is ambiguous. CDR3 size: 11 residues. Germline V lookup: CDR1 SGHTA, CDR2 FQGNSA. Trimming took off 4 bases at V and 7 bases at J, with 5 bases between the two ends. The CDR3 sequence: CASSSPNEQFF. As DNA, the CDR3 is TGTGCCAGCAGCTCGCCAAATGAGCAGTTCTTC.

The J gene is TRBJ2-4, the V gene TRBV20-1; D tentatively reads TRBD1 or TRBD2 (5 bases each). The J call may be in error: the DNA end matches TRBJ2-7 better. Per germline, CDR1 DFQATT and CDR2 SNEGSKA (reference sequence). The CDR3 consists of 14 residues. Here the CDR3 DNA reads TGCAGTGCTAGTACGGGGACGAACCCCTACGAGCAGTACTTC. Translating it yields CSASTGTNPYEQYF.

This clonotype was counted a single time. The J gene is TRBJ2-5, the V gene TRBV7-6; no firm D call. V was pared by 1 base and J by 1 base, with 10 bases between. This CDR3 is built from 15 residues. CDR1 and CDR2 (germline): SGHVS, FNYEAQ. The CDR3 loop reads CASSLGLPFQETQYF. As DNA, the CDR3 is TGTGCCAGCAGCTTAGGACTGCCCTTCCAAGAGACCCAGTACTTC.

The chain couples TRBV15 to TRBJ1-2; TRBD1 aligns across 9 bases. This CDR3 region has 19 residues. The V and J ends lost 4 bases and 0 bases, in that order; junction bases with no gene match: 15. Germline CDR1 and CDR2: LNHNV and YYDKDF (reference sequence). CDR3 amino acids: CATSTLNRGRRTANYGYTF. DNA of the CDR3: TGTGCCACCAGCACCCTAAACAGGGGGCGCAGGACGGCTAACTATGGCTACACCTTC.

J is TRBJ1-2 and V is TRBV2; D not certain. The CDR3 loop spans 12 amino acids. Germline loops: CDR1 SNHLY, CDR2 FYNNEI. Deletions cut 6 bases from V and 2 bases from J, with 7 bases between. Here the CDR3 reads CASSAGNYGYTF. The CDR3 DNA follows: TGTGCCAGCAGCGCCGGGAACTATGGCTACACCTTC.

The rearrangement uses TRBV20-1 and TRBJ2-1; 7 bases are a match to TRBD2. Germline CDR1 and CDR2: DFQATT and SNEGSKA (reference sequence). V lost 3 bases, J lost 0 bases, and 5 bases stayed unmatched. The CDR3 covers 15 residues. CDR3 DNA: TGCAGTGCTAGGAGGGGAGGGGTCTCCTACAATGAGCAGTTCTTC. Its translation is CSARRGGVSYNEQFF.

The rearrangement uses TRBV20-1 and TRBJ2-1, with 9 bases that match TRBD2. Germline-derived CDR1 and CDR2 are DFQATT and SNEGSKA (reference sequence). This CDR3 comprises 14 residues. With V trimmed by 1 base and J by 3 bases, 1 base remained unmatched. Here the CDR3 reads CSARVAGVYNEQFF. CDR3 bases: TGCAGTGCTAGAGTAGCGGGAGTCTACAATGAGCAGTTCTTC.

For this clonotype: This clone may be a read error of a much larger clone one base away. This chain uses TRBV4-3 with TRBJ2-6; D uncertain. V lost 0 bases, J lost 2 bases, and 8 bases lay in between. The CDR3 is 16 amino acids. Looked up from germline, CDR1 is LGHNA and CDR2 is YSLEER. The DNA of the CDR3 is TGCGCCAGCAGCCAAGATACCGGTCCTGGGGCCAACGTCCTGACTTTC. Its protein is CASSQDTGPGANVLTF.

The rearrangement uses TRBV5-1 and TRBJ1-1, with 9 positions matching TRBD1. The length of the CDR3 is 15 residues. V lost 2 bases to trimming and J lost 2 bases; unmatched junction nucleotides: 4. From germline, CDR1 is SGHRS and CDR2 YFSETQ. The CDR3 region has the DNA TGCGCCAGCAGCTTAACAGGGGGCTTAAACACTGAAGCTTTCTTT. The encoded protein is CASSLTGGLNTEAFF.

This rearrangement joins TRBV20-1 to TRBJ1-2, with a possible D match to TRBD1 (5 bases). Trimming removed 0 bases from V and 4 bases from J, with 9 bases in between. CDR3 length: 13 residues. Germline V gene sequence: CDR1 DFQATT, CDR2 SNEGSKA (reference sequence). The CDR3 coding sequence is TGCAGTGCTAGAGAGGGACCTCTCTATGGCTACACCTTC. Residues: CSAREGPLYGYTF.

This clonotype was observed a few times. The CDR3, as DNA: TGTGCCAGCAGTTACCGGACCTGGACGGACGAAGCTTTCTTT. Its protein product is CASSYRTWTDEAFF. The chain links TRBV6-6 to TRBJ1-1, with D unresolved. The CDR3 runs to 14 residues. V lost 2 bases and J lost 8, with 15 bases in between. Germline V gene sequence: CDR1 MNHNY, CDR2 SVGAGI (reference sequence).

Regarding this clonotype: Its ends do not fully match the called genes, so a read error is possible. The V call is TRBV24-1, the J call TRBJ2-3; TRBD1 matches at 8 bases. Germline lookup yields CDR1 KGHDR and CDR2 SFDVKD. The CDR3 runs 16 residues. The DNA of the CDR3 is TGTGCCACCAGTGATCGACAGGGGATCGACACAGATATGCAGTATTTT. It codes for CATSDRQGIDTDMQYF.

Points on this clonotype: Germline is not matched at one junction end, which may reflect a read error. This chain joins TRBV11-3 and TRBJ2-1; TRBD1 agrees at 7 bases. The CDR3 sequence is 15 residues long. The germline CDR1 and CDR2 sequences are SGHNT and YENEEA. CDR3 sequence (DNA): TGTGCCAGCACCTTATTTGGGACAGTGAGCAATGAGCAGTTCTTC. It is translated as CASTLFGTVSNEQFF.

The V call is TRBV4-2, the J call TRBJ2-5, with 10 positions matching TRBD2. Per germline, CDR1 LGHNA and CDR2 YNFKEQ. V lost 2 bases and J lost 5; bases outside the gene matches: 8. The length of the CDR3 is 16 residues. The CDR3 loop is CASSQRGSGGMETQYF. The CDR3 DNA reads TGTGCCAGCAGCCAACGGGGTAGCGGGGGGATGGAGACCCAGTACTTC.

A note on this clonotype: A read error may explain this, as a much larger clone is one base away. The chain carries TRBV6-6 and TRBJ2-1; 7 nucleotides align to TRBD1. The DNA end lines up better with TRBJ2-7; the J call may be wrong. In germline, CDR1 is MNHNY, CDR2 SVGAGI (reference sequence). The CDR3 has 13 residues. CDR3 amino acids: CASSLQGPNEQYF. In DNA form, the CDR3 reads TGTGCCAGCAGTTTACAGGGGCCCAATGAGCAGTACTTC.

This clonotype was found a few times. The chain employs TRBV6-5 and TRBJ2-7, with 14 positions matching TRBD2. The CDR3 covers 15 residues. Germline CDR1 MNHEY, CDR2 SVGAGI. V lost 6 bases and J lost 6; bases outside the gene matches: 7. The CDR3 sequence: CASSLGLAGGFEQYF. For the CDR3, the DNA is TGTGCCAGCAGCCTAGGACTAGCGGGAGGATTCGAGCAGTACTTC.